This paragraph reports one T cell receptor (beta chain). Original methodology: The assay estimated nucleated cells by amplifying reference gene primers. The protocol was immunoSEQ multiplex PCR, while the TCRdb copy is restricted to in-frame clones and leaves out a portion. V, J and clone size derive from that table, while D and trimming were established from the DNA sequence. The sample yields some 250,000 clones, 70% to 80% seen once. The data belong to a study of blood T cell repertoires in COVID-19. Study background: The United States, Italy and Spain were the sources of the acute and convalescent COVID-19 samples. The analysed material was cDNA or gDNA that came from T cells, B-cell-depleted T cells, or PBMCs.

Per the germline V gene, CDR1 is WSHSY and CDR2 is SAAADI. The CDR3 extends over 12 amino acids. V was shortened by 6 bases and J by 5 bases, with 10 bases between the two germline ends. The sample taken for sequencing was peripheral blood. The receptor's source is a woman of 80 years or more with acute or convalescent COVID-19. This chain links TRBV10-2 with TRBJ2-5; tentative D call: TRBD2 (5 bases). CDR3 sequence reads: CASRAGRETQYF. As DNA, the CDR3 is TGCGCCAGCAGGGCGGGCCGCGAGACCCAGTACTTC.